Below, 19 T cell receptor beta chains from the same sample are listed, as sequenced in a study of T-cell reconstitution after alpha-beta-depleted transplantation in children. The authors prepared the TCRbeta library with unique molecular identifiers. Each CDR3 protein is one row after TCRdb ran MiXCR on the PCR reads. Here the sample spans roughly 170,000 distinct CDR3 sequences, approximately 7% being singletons. The source material was PBMCs from the stem cell graft donor, sampled from the stem cell graft. The receptor source for this set is a human donor who donated a stem cell graft to a child with Wiskott-Aldrich syndrome.

The chain employs TRBV10-2 and TRBJ2-7; D is uncertain. The CDR3 length is 18 residues. Germline V gene data show CDR1 as WSHSY and CDR2 as SAAADI. Trimming took off 0 bases at V and 2 bases at J, with 20 bases between the two ends. The CDR3 nucleotides read TGCGCCAGCAGTGAGTCCCGTGGTCCTCCGAGGACCACCTACGAGCAGTACTTC. This encodes CASSESRGPPRTTYEQYF.

This clonotype was seen at least ten times. This chain joins TRBV6-6 and TRBJ2-7, with unresolved D. From germline, CDR1 is MNHNY and CDR2 SVGAGI (reference sequence). Between the trimmed V and J ends, which lost 6 bases and 2 bases, there was a span of 11 bases. There are 13 residues in the CDR3. In DNA form, the CDR3 reads TGTGCCAGCAGGGGGTCCTACACCTACGAGCAGTACTTC. This codes for CASRGSYTYEQYF.

This clonotype was counted at least ten times. The CDR3 sequence is CASRMVTEAFF. The CDR3 DNA reads TGTGCCAGCAGGATGGTTACTGAAGCTTTCTTT. The chain combines TRBV25-1 with TRBJ1-1; the D is unclear. V lost 6 bases and J 5 bases, leaving 7 bases between the germline ends. In germline, CDR1 is MGHDK, CDR2 SYGVNS. This CDR3 has 11 residues.

This clonotype was detected a few times. The V gene is TRBV7-2, the J gene TRBJ1-4, with 7 bases fitting TRBD1. The CDR3 spans 14 residues. Per germline, CDR1 SGHTA and CDR2 FQGNSA. V dropped 4 bases and J dropped 8; count of bases not matched to a gene: 7. The chain's CDR3 is CASSYRQGQEKLFF. As DNA, the CDR3 is TGTGCCAGCAGCTACCGACAGGGCCAGGAAAAACTGTTTTTT.

There are many counts of this clonotype. This chain joins TRBV10-3 and TRBJ2-7; TRBD2 matches at 8 bases. Trimming cost V 11 bases and J 0 bases; bases outside gene matches: 9. Germline V gives CDR1 ENHRY, CDR2 SYGVKD. This CDR3 has 14 amino acids. CDR3 sequence (DNA): TGTGCCTCCGAGGACAGCGGGAGCTCCTACGAGCAGTACTTC. Translating gives CASEDSGSSYEQYF.

J is TRBJ2-7 and V is TRBV28; 10 nucleotides match TRBD1. This CDR3 contains 16 residues. Germline lookup yields CDR1 MDHEN and CDR2 SYDVKM. The ends lost 4 bases at V and 3 bases at J; junction bases unmatched: 9. The DNA of the CDR3 is TGTGCCAGCAGTTCCCTCCGGGACAGGGGACACTACGAGCAGTACTTC. Protein product: CASSSLRDRGHYEQYF.

This clonotype has just a few counts. The chain combines TRBV2 with TRBJ1-3, with a possible D match to TRBD1 (6 bases). V shed 4 bases and J shed 0 bases, with 13 bases lying between them. CDR3 length: 16 residues. Germline CDR1 is SNHLY and CDR2 is FYNNEI. The CDR3 DNA reads TGTGCCAGCAGTGCGGGGGGGGCTGACTCTGGAAACACCATATATTTT. Its translation is CASSAGGADSGNTIYF. Supplemented by reference TRBV2 and TRBJ1-3, the full variable domain reads EPEVTQTPSHQVTQMGQEVILRCVPISNHLYFYWYRQILGQKVEFLVSFYNNEISEKSEIFDDQFSVERPDGSNFTLKIRSTKLEDSAMYFCASSAGGADSGNTIYFGEGSWLTVV.

At least ten counts were recorded for this clonotype. The J gene is TRBJ1-2, the V gene TRBV6-1; a weak D match, TRBD1 (6 bases). The CDR3 length is 15 residues. Germline CDR1 reads MNHNS; CDR2 reads SASEGT. Trimming shortened V by 0 bases and J by 2 bases, and 10 bases separated the two germline ends. CDR3 DNA: TGTGCCAGCAGTGAAGCCGGGGGGCGCAACTATGGCTACACCTTC. Translation gives CASSEAGGRNYGYTF.

The J gene is TRBJ1-1, the V gene TRBV5-1, with D tentatively TRBD1 (5 bases). Germline V CDR1 and CDR2: SGHRS, YFSETQ. The CDR3 covers 14 residues. V was trimmed by 5 bases and J by 3 bases, leaving 14 bases between them. The CDR3 here is CASRGRGDHTEAFF. The CDR3 DNA sequence: TGCGCCAGCAGGGGGAGGGGTGATCACACTGAAGCTTTCTTT.

This clonotype was observed at least ten times. The genes are TRBV10-2 and TRBJ1-2; D unresolved. The CDR3 runs 13 residues. V lost 2 bases, J lost 4 bases, and 8 bases lay in between. Germline-derived CDR1 and CDR2 are WSHSY and SAAADI. The CDR3 sequence: CASSEDRSYGYTF. Here the CDR3 DNA reads TGCGCCAGCAGTGAGGACCGGAGCTATGGCTACACCTTC.

There are many counts of this clonotype. The V gene is TRBV10-3, the J gene TRBJ2-7, with D possibly being TRBD1 (6 bases). Trimming removed 3 bases from V and 1 base from J, with 10 bases in between. Germline CDR1 reads ENHRY; CDR2 reads SYGVKD. The CDR3 consists of 14 residues. The CDR3 region has the DNA TGTGCCATCAGTGAAGGGACACCATCCTACGAGCAGTACTTC. It specifies CAISEGTPSYEQYF.

This clonotype was picked up a small number of times. The chain recombines TRBV5-4 with TRBJ2-7; TRBD1 matches at 7 bases. CDR3 length: 14 amino acids. The V gene's germline CDR1 is SGHNT and CDR2 YYREEE (reference sequence). V shed 6 bases and J 0 bases; nucleotides not matched to a gene: 6. This chain's CDR3 is CASMETGRSYEQYF. The CDR3, as DNA: TGTGCCAGCATGGAGACAGGGCGCTCCTACGAGCAGTACTTC.

This clonotype was observed many times. The chain recombines TRBV5-1 with TRBJ2-1; D call uncertain. Trimming shortened V by 1 base and J by 5 bases, and 10 bases separated the two germline ends. The germline gives CDR1 SGHRS, CDR2 YFSETQ. The CDR3 is made up of 14 amino acids. CDR3 in DNA: TGCGCCAGCAGCTTGCGCCAGGTTGACAATGAGCAGTTCTTC. Translation gives CASSLRQVDNEQFF. Full variable domain (rest looked up from reference TRBV5-1 and TRBJ2-1): KAGVTQTPRYLIKTRGQQVTLSCSPISGHRSVSWYQQTPGQGLQFLFEYFSETQRNKGNFPGRFSGRQFSNSRSEMNVSTLELGDSALYLCASSLRQVDNEQFFGPGTRLTVL.

This clonotype has ten or more counts. The chain employs TRBV12-3 or TRBV12-4 and TRBJ1-5; D is perhaps TRBD1 (5 bases). V was shortened by 3 bases and J by 7 bases, with 16 bases between the two germline ends. The CDR3 has 15 amino acids. The CDR3: CASSFDGAGKQPQHF. The DNA of the CDR3 is TGTGCCAGCAGTTTTGATGGGGCAGGGAAGCAGCCCCAGCATTTT.

This clonotype appeared many times. The chain employs TRBV11-2 and TRBJ2-1; D uncertain. V lost 3 bases and J lost 0, with 18 bases in between. This CDR3 comprises 18 residues. Germline loops: CDR1 SGHAT, CDR2 FQNNGV. The CDR3 DNA sequence: TGTGCCAGCAGCTTCGACCGGGCCCTCGGAAGCTCCTACAATGAGCAGTTCTTC. Protein product: CASSFDRALGSSYNEQFF.

This clonotype was observed at least ten times. This chain links TRBV6-2 or TRBV6-3 with TRBJ1-1, with D unresolved. The CDR3 length is 15 residues. From germline, CDR1 is MNHEY and CDR2 SVGEGT. V was trimmed by 2 bases and J by 1 base, leaving 11 bases between them. CDR3 protein: CASSYVDGANTEAFF. The CDR3 bases are TGTGCCAGCAGTTACGTCGACGGAGCGAACACTGAAGCTTTCTTT.

At least ten counts were recorded for this clonotype. The chain recombines TRBV29-1 with TRBJ2-5, with D possibly matching TRBD1 (6 bases). This CDR3 is 13 amino acids long. Trimming shortened V by 6 bases and J by 3 bases, and 14 bases separated the two germline ends. Germline loops: CDR1 SQVTM, CDR2 ANQGSEA. The CDR3 region has the DNA TGCAGCGTCGATTCAGGGGTCAAAGAGACCCAGTACTTC. Its translation is CSVDSGVKETQYF.

This clonotype appeared a few times. The rearrangement links TRBV3-1 to TRBJ2-3, with 10 nucleotides matching TRBD2. Trimming at V came to 0 bases and at J to 2 bases, leaving 2 bases not matched to a gene. The germline CDR1 and CDR2 sequences are LGHDT and YNNKEL (reference sequence). CDR3 size: 16 residues. The CDR3 nucleotides read TGTGCCAGCAGCCAAGAACTAGCGGGGACCACAGATACGCAGTATTTT. It is translated as CASSQELAGTTDTQYF.

CDR3 residues: CASSRLAGVSYNEQFF. The CDR3 coding sequence is TGTGCCAGCAGCCGACTAGCGGGAGTTTCCTACAATGAGCAGTTCTTC. This chain joins TRBV7-9 and TRBJ2-1, with TRBD2 matching 12 bases. The CDR3 consists of 16 residues. Germline V lookup: CDR1 SEHNR, CDR2 FQNEAQ (reference sequence). The V and J ends lost 5 bases and 1 base, in that order; junction bases with no gene match: 3. Based on the CDR3 plus reference TRBV7-9 and TRBJ2-1, the full variable domain is DTGVSQNPRHKITKRGQNVTFRCDPISEHNRLYWYRQTLGQGPEFLTYFQNEAQLEKSRLLSDRFSAERPKGSFSTLEIQRTEQGDSAMYLCASSRLAGVSYNEQFFGPGTRLTVL.